This TCR beta chain emerged from a study of cytomegalovirus exposure and HLA in healthy donors. Notes on the study in general: A link between a missense DCLRE1C variant and TCR beta V- and J-gene trimming emerged from a later analysis. Rare TCR sequences predominated, though certain public TCRs were found in many donors. Looking again later, the authors saw that most CMV-associated TCR beta chains seemed HLA-restricted.

As for the donors, each was a healthy bone marrow donor. Vbeta (60) and Jbeta (13) primers were used in the PCR. Measured with immunoSEQ multiplex PCR; TCRdb has only the in-frame clones, and not every one. The repertoire has some 190,000 clones, about 86% of them found once; the top ten carry around 0.34%. As to this clone: Its specificity is unknown.

The specimen was PBMCs. This TCR derives from a woman aged 25 to 39 in good health and CMV-seronegative.

The DNA for the CDR3 is TGTGCCATCAGTGAGTCGACTAGCGGGAACCACAATGAGCAGTTCTTC. Translation: CAISESTSGNHNEQFF. The chain carries TRBV10-3 and TRBJ2-1, with TRBD2 matching over 11 bases. Germline values: CDR1 ENHRY, CDR2 SYGVKD. The CDR3 sequence is 16 residues long. The V gene end was trimmed by 0 bases and the J gene end by 5 bases; junction bases not matched to a gene: 3.